These 18 T cell receptor beta chains came from one sample sequenced in a study of blood T cell repertoires in COVID-19. Only in-frame clones appear in the TCRdb table, and some are missing; sequencing was by immunoSEQ multiplex PCR. The sample yields roughly 70,000 clones, 90% to 95% seen once. Sequencing was performed on peripheral blood. The receptor source for this set is a human donor in a cohort sampled during active COVID-19.

V is TRBV7-2 and J is TRBJ1-1; 12 bases agree with TRBD1. With 6 bases clipped from V and 8 bases from J, the junction kept 13 bases outside the gene matches. Germline CDR1 reads SGHTA; CDR2 reads FQGNSA. CDR3 length: 16 residues. CDR3 nucleotide sequence: TGTGCCAGCAGTGGAACCGGGACAGGGGGCGTATGGGAAGCTTTCTTT. Residues: CASSGTGTGGVWEAFF.

The V gene is TRBV7-2, the J gene TRBJ2-5, with D possibly matching TRBD2 (7 bases). The CDR3 covers 14 residues. Trimming shortened V by 5 bases and J by 1 base, and 11 bases separated the two germline ends. The germline V gene has CDR1 SGHTA and CDR2 FQGNSA. This CDR3 reads CASSRRGAQETQYF. CDR3 DNA sequence: TGTGCCAGCAGCCGCCGGGGGGCCCAAGAGACCCAGTACTTC.

The chain employs TRBV29-1 and TRBJ1-2; D gene uncertain. The germline V gene encodes CDR1 SQVTM and CDR2 ANQGSEA. V was clipped by 7 bases and J by 4 bases, with 19 bases between them. The CDR3 totals 14 residues. The CDR3 loop reads CSGGPAFGSYGYTF. Here the CDR3 DNA reads TGCAGCGGCGGCCCGGCCTTTGGGTCCTATGGCTACACCTTC.

The genes are TRBV15 and TRBJ1-4; D might be TRBD1 (6 bases). Germline V CDR1 and CDR2: LNHNV, YYDKDF (reference sequence). CDR3 length: 14 residues. V was shortened by 5 bases and J by 4 bases, with 11 bases between the two germline ends. CDR3 sequence reads: CATSPRGLNEKLFF. The CDR3 DNA is TGTGCCACCAGCCCCAGGGGCCTTAATGAAAAACTGTTTTTT. The whole variable domain, remainder taken from reference TRBV15 and TRBJ1-4, is DAMVIQNPRYQVTQFGKPVTLSCSQTLNHNVMYWYQQKSSQAPKLLFHYYDKDFNNEADTPDNFQSRRPNTSFCFLDIRSPGLGDTAMYLCATSPRGLNEKLFFGSGTQLSVL.

The chain links TRBV30 to TRBJ2-7; 10 bases map to TRBD1. V gave up 3 bases and J gave up 1 base; unmatched junction bases: 15. The CDR3 contains 18 residues. Germline-derived CDR1 and CDR2 are GTSNPN and SVGIG (reference sequence). The CDR3, as DNA: TGTGCCTGGAGCGCTCAACCATGGACAGGGGGTTTATCCTACGAGCAGTACTTC. This sequence encodes CAWSAQPWTGGLSYEQYF.

The chain has TRBV2 and TRBJ2-7; possibly TRBD1 for D (6 bases). CDR1 is SNHLY and CDR2 is FYNNEI in the germline V gene. The CDR3 is made up of 14 amino acids. Trimming stripped 2 bases from V and 5 bases from J, with 13 bases between. Here the CDR3 reads CASSERDKVNEQYF. CDR3 DNA: TGTGCCAGCAGTGAAAGGGACAAAGTAAACGAGCAGTACTTC.

CDR3 residues: CASSPRTSGTGNTEAFF. In nucleotides, the CDR3 is TGTGCCAGCAGCCCCCGAACATCAGGGACAGGGAATACTGAAGCTTTCTTT. This chain links TRBV11-2 with TRBJ1-1; 9 positions agree with TRBD1. The CDR3 has 17 residues. Trimming removed 5 bases from V and 5 bases from J; junction bases left unmatched: 15. Germline lookup yields CDR1 SGHAT and CDR2 FQNNGV.

CDR3 DNA: TGCGCCAGCAGCCCGTGGGGGACTGTTGGGAATCAGCCCCAGCATTTT. Translation: CASSPWGTVGNQPQHF. The V and J genes are TRBV4-1 and TRBJ1-5, with D perhaps TRBD1 (5 bases). Germline CDR1 is MGHRA and CDR2 is YSYEKL. The CDR3 has 16 amino acids. The V gene lost 4 bases and the J gene lost 4 bases, with 17 bases spanning the gap.

The V call is TRBV12-3 or TRBV12-4, the J call TRBJ1-1; no firm D call. This CDR3 spans 12 amino acids. Trimming stripped 7 bases from V and 5 bases from J, with 11 bases between. The CDR3 DNA reads TGTGCCAGCAAAATATCGGGGACTGAAGCTTTCTTT. This translates into CASKISGTEAFF.

This chain joins TRBV19 and TRBJ1-1; no definite D call. Germline V gives CDR1 LNHDA, CDR2 SQIVND (reference sequence). The ends were cut back, 7 bases at V and 7 bases at J, with 22 bases in the middle. The CDR3 consists of 15 residues. This CDR3 reads CASTLGVRRDYEAFF. CDR3 DNA sequence: TGTGCCAGTACCCTCGGGGTTAGGAGAGATTATGAAGCTTTCTTT.

The chain is built from TRBV5-1 and TRBJ2-7, with D possibly being TRBD1 (5 bases). Trimming took 0 bases from V and 3 from J, leaving 7 bases between them. Germline CDR1 and CDR2: SGHRS and YFSETQ. This CDR3 has 13 residues. CDR3 amino acids: CASSLGQYYEQYF. The CDR3, as DNA: TGCGCCAGCAGCTTGGGACAGTACTACGAGCAGTACTTC.

This rearrangement joins TRBV5-1 to TRBJ1-2; 10 nucleotides match TRBD1. The V gene end was trimmed by 2 bases and the J gene end by 5 bases; junction bases not matched to a gene: 12. CDR1 and CDR2 from the germline V gene are SGHRS and YFSETQ. The CDR3 spans 17 residues. In nucleotides, the CDR3 is TGCGCCAGCAGCTTTTTAGACAGGGGGCGCATCGGATATGGCTACACCTTC. Its translation is CASSFLDRGRIGYGYTF.

This chain connects TRBV27 to TRBJ1-2, with TRBD1 identical over 7 bases. Losses at the gene ends were 5 bases for V and 8 bases for J; bases not matched to a gene: 8. The CDR3 spans 13 residues. Per germline, CDR1 MNHEY and CDR2 SMNVEV (reference sequence). CDR3 DNA: TGTGCCAGCAGTCGCTACCCGGACAGGGGCTACACCTTC. It encodes CASSRYPDRGYTF.

The V and J genes are TRBV27 and TRBJ1-6; D is ambiguous. The CDR3 runs to 15 residues. The V gene lost 2 bases and the J gene lost 7 bases, with 12 bases spanning the gap. Germline V lookup: CDR1 MNHEY, CDR2 SMNVEV (reference sequence). Written as DNA, the CDR3 is TGTGCCAGCAGTTTACGAGTTATGGGCAATTCACCCCTCCACTTT. It is translated as CASSLRVMGNSPLHF.

The chain is built from TRBV19 and TRBJ2-1; D possibly corresponds to TRBD1 (5 bases). CDR3 size: 14 residues. Germline V gene sequence: CDR1 LNHDA, CDR2 SQIVND (reference sequence). The V gene lost 5 bases and the J gene lost 3 bases, with 11 bases spanning the gap. Here the CDR3 reads CASSPTVYYNEQFF. CDR3 bases: TGTGCCAGTAGTCCGACAGTATACTACAATGAGCAGTTCTTC. Variable domain in full (rest from reference TRBV19 and TRBJ2-1): DGGITQSPKYLFRKEGQNVTLSCEQNLNHDAMYWYRQDPGQGLRLIYYSQIVNDFQKGDIAEGYSVSREKKESFPLTVTSAQKNPTAFYLCASSPTVYYNEQFFGPGTRLTVL.

The chain links TRBV3-1 (or the pseudogene TRBV3-2) to TRBJ2-7, with D maybe TRBD1 (6 bases). This CDR3 comprises 16 residues. The V gene lost 0 bases and the J gene lost 1 base, with 13 bases spanning the gap. The germline gives CDR1 LGHDT, CDR2 YNNKEL (reference sequence). CDR3 residues: CASSQEVGTPSYEQYF. The CDR3 DNA sequence: TGTGCCAGCAGCCAAGAAGTGGGGACACCTTCCTACGAGCAGTACTTC.

V gene TRBV7-2 combines with J gene TRBJ1-5, with unresolved D. Germline V gene sequence: CDR1 SGHTA, CDR2 FQGNSA. The CDR3 totals 16 residues. Between the trimmed V and J ends, which lost 3 bases and 4 bases, there was a span of 16 bases. For the CDR3, the DNA is TGTGCCAGCAGCTTTGTGTCTCGGGAGGAAAATCAGCCCCAGCATTTT. Its translation is CASSFVSREENQPQHF.

This chain connects TRBV11-2 to TRBJ2-3; 9 nucleotides line up with TRBD1. This CDR3 spans 17 amino acids. Trimming took 4 bases from V and 1 from J; bases not matched to a gene: 9. The germline gives CDR1 SGHAT, CDR2 FQNNGV. The CDR3 DNA reads TGTGCCAGCAGCTCGGACAGGGGAGCGGCTCGCACAGATACGCAGTATTTT. Translation gives CASSSDRGAARTDTQYF.